These 32 T cell receptor beta chains share one sample of origin, sequenced in a study of breast tumors, draining lymph nodes, adjacent tissues. The lymph nodes were axillary draining lymph nodes from breast cancer patients. TCRdb independently ran MiXCR on the multiplex PCR reads; one entry per CDR3 protein. Of 150,000 to 200,000 distinct CDR3 sequences listed, 30% to 35% are singletons. Sequencing was done on a sample of axillary lymph node tissue. Receptor source: a female donor with breast cancer. Some clones in this sample may be carry-over from other donors' samples.

Remarks on this clonotype: Its ends do not fully match the called genes, so a read error is possible. This sequence joins TRBV9 and TRBJ1-5; no firm D call. CDR3 length: 15 amino acids. From germline, CDR1 is SGDLS and CDR2 YYNGEE. The CDR3 region has the DNA TGTGCCAGCAGCGGTCGGAACTCCTACAATGAGCCCCAGCATTTT. Its protein product is CASSGRNSYNEPQHF.

This clonotype occurred once. CDR3 sequence (DNA): TGTGCCACCAGTGCTCCGGGACTAGACGCGGGCGAGCAGTACTTC. As protein: CATSAPGLDAGEQYF. The rearrangement uses TRBV24-1 and TRBJ2-7; TRBD2 matches at 8 bases. Germline values: CDR1 KGHDR, CDR2 SFDVKD. The J segment lost 6 bases and the V segment lost 5 bases, leaving 11 bases of the junction unmatched. This CDR3 is built from 15 residues.

The chain links TRBV4-1 to TRBJ1-1; 9 bases agree with TRBD1. V was clipped by 3 bases and J by 3 bases; unmatched bases: 8. This CDR3 spans 16 amino acids. CDR1 and CDR2 (germline): MGHRA, YSYEKL. Written as DNA, the CDR3 is TGCGCCAGCAGCCATCCTACAGGGGGCGCGGACACTGAAGCTTTCTTT. This codes for CASSHPTGGADTEAFF.

This clonotype occurred a few times. V usage is TRBV4-1 and J usage is TRBJ1-1; D unclear. CDR3 length: 13 residues. Germline V gives CDR1 MGHRA, CDR2 YSYEKL. Trimming shortened V by 4 bases and J by 4 bases, and 10 bases separated the two germline ends. The CDR3 region has the DNA TGCGCCAGCAGCCGGGCCACATCCACTGAAGCTTTCTTT. Its protein product is CASSRATSTEAFF.

This clonotype came up many times. V is TRBV10-1 and J is TRBJ2-7; TRBD2 agrees at 8 bases. Trimming removed 6 bases from V and 6 bases from J; junction bases left unmatched: 7. The CDR3 loop spans 13 amino acids. Germline assignment: CDR1 WNHNN and CDR2 SYGVQD (reference sequence). DNA of the CDR3: TGCGCCAGCAGAAACGGACTAGCTTGCGAGCAGTACTTC. This encodes CASRNGLACEQYF.

This clonotype has a count of ten or more. The chain uses TRBV5-1 and TRBJ1-6; the D is unclear. This CDR3 spans 14 amino acids. V lost 6 bases and J 9 bases, leaving 16 bases between the germline ends. CDR1 SGHRS and CDR2 YFSETQ come from the germline V gene. The CDR3, as DNA: TGCGCCAGCACGGTGTCCGGAGGCGGTTCACCCCTCCACTTT. Translated: CASTVSGGGSPLHF. The full variable domain, in which reference TRBV5-1 and TRBJ1-6 provide the parts outside the CDR3, is KAGVTQTPRYLIKTRGQQVTLSCSPISGHRSVSWYQQTPGQGLQFLFEYFSETQRNKGNFPGRFSGRQFSNSRSEMNVSTLELGDSALYLCASTVSGGGSPLHFGNGTRLTVT.

This chain uses TRBV2 with TRBJ1-5; perhaps TRBD1 as D (5 bases). The CDR3 is 14 residues long. The V gene lost 6 bases and the J gene lost 4 bases, with 13 bases spanning the gap. Germline V gene lookup returns CDR1 SNHLY and CDR2 FYNNEI. CDR3 nucleotide sequence: TGTGCCAGCAGGGAAAGGACACTTAATCAGCCCCAGCATTTT. Protein sequence: CASRERTLNQPQHF.

This clonotype has a count of ten or more. The V call is TRBV5-8, the J call TRBJ1-2, with 7 bases fitting TRBD1. This CDR3 spans 16 amino acids. CDR1 and CDR2 (germline): SGHTS, YDEGEE. Unmatched junction bases numbered 10, after V lost 4 bases and J lost 1 base. CDR3 residues: CASSQPGGDSNYGYTF. The CDR3 DNA follows: TGTGCCAGCAGCCAGCCTGGTGGGGACAGTAACTATGGCTACACCTTC.

This clonotype appeared many times. The chain recombines TRBV5-8 with TRBJ2-2; TRBD2 matches 16 bases. Trimming cost V 4 bases and J 4 bases; bases outside gene matches: 10. The CDR3 covers 19 residues. Germline CDR1 and CDR2: SGHTS and YDEGEE. The CDR3 region is CASSRTGLAGGPVTGELFF. DNA for the CDR3: TGTGCCAGCAGCAGGACGGGACTAGCGGGAGGGCCAGTCACCGGGGAGCTGTTTTTT.

This clonotype showed up many times. The J gene is TRBJ2-7, the V gene TRBV11-1; 8 bases are a match to TRBD1. CDR3 length: 15 amino acids. Germline lookup yields CDR1 SGHAT and CDR2 FQDESV (reference sequence). Unmatched junction bases numbered 11, after V lost 5 bases and J lost 5 bases. The CDR3 loop reads CASSQLDRGRNEQYF. For the CDR3, the DNA is TGTGCCAGCAGCCAACTCGACAGGGGACGAAACGAGCAGTACTTC.

To note about this clonotype: It may be a read error: a sequence one base away is much more abundant. This chain connects TRBV9 to TRBJ2-1; no reliable D call. CDR3 size: 15 residues. In germline, CDR1 is SGDLS, CDR2 YYNGEE. This chain's CDR3 is CASSPHSKVSNEPFF. The CDR3 DNA reads as TGTGCCAGCAGCCCCCATTCCAAGGTCAGCAATGAGCCGTTCTTC.

This clonotype was counted many times. This chain joins TRBV10-3 and TRBJ1-6; D might be TRBD1 (5 bases). Germline V gene lookup returns CDR1 ENHRY and CDR2 SYGVKD. The V and J ends lost 1 base and 6 bases respectively, with 7 bases between them. The CDR3 covers 14 residues. CDR3 sequence reads: CAISEWDLNSPLHF. CDR3 nucleotides: TGTGCCATCAGTGAGTGGGACCTTAATTCACCCCTCCACTTT.

This clonotype has only a few counts. This chain joins TRBV6-2 or TRBV6-3 and TRBJ2-7, with unresolved D. Germline CDR1 reads MNHEY; CDR2 reads SVGEGT. With 10 bases removed from V and 1 base from J, the gap between germline ends came to 8 bases. The CDR3 is 11 residues long. The CDR3 DNA sequence: TGTGCCACCTCTCCGTCCTACGAGCAGTACTTC. As protein: CATSPSYEQYF.

There are many counts of this clonotype. This chain joins TRBV7-9 and TRBJ2-5; D possibly corresponds to TRBD2 (5 bases). Germline V lookup: CDR1 SEHNR, CDR2 FQNEAQ (reference sequence). The CDR3 contains 15 residues. Trimming removed 4 bases from V and 2 bases from J, with 14 bases in between. The CDR3 bases are TGTGCCAGCAGCTCCCCGAAGGGAGTTCAAGAGACCCAGTACTTC. It codes for CASSSPKGVQETQYF.

This clonotype was counted many times. The chain links TRBV11-3 to TRBJ2-5, with 10 positions matching TRBD1. The CDR3 runs to 16 residues. Germline CDR1 SGHNT, CDR2 YENEEA. Trimming removed 4 bases from V and 2 bases from J; junction bases left unmatched: 7. Written as DNA, the CDR3 is TGTGCCAGCAGCTCCCGGGACAGGGGTTTGCAAGAGACCCAGTACTTC. Translated: CASSSRDRGLQETQYF.

This clonotype was seen ten or more times. This chain links TRBV29-1 with TRBJ1-2; D is unclear. V was shortened by 3 bases and J by 3 bases, with 11 bases between the two germline ends. The CDR3 has 13 amino acids. The germline gives CDR1 SQVTM, CDR2 ANQGSEA. CDR3 in DNA: TGCAGCGTTGACGTCGCCAGCCACTATGGCTACACCTTC. Amino acid sequence: CSVDVASHYGYTF. The entire variable domain, with the rest obtained from reference TRBV29-1 and TRBJ1-2, is as follows: SAVISQKPSRDICQRGTSLTIQCQVDSQVTMMFWYRQQPGQSLTLIATANQGSEATYESGFVIDKFPISRPNLTFSTLTVSNMSPEDSSIYLCSVDVASHYGYTFGSGTRLTVV.

There are a few counts of this clonotype. The rearrangement joins TRBV18 to TRBJ2-2; 12 bases map to TRBD2. J was trimmed by 5 bases and V by 9 bases; bases with no gene match: 4. CDR3 length: 14 amino acids. CDR1 and CDR2 (germline): KGHSH, LQKENI. This chain's CDR3 is CASWTSGKTGELFF. The CDR3 nucleotides read TGTGCCAGTTGGACTAGCGGGAAAACCGGGGAGCTGTTTTTT.

This clonotype was detected many times. At one end the junction does not follow the germline gene, possibly because of a read error. The CDR3 is CASSFGDRPAETQYF. DNA for the CDR3: TGTGCCAGCAGCTTTGGGGACAGGCCCGCAGAGACGCAGTATTTT. This sequence joins TRBV5-6 and TRBJ2-3; 8 bases fit TRBD1. The CDR3 has 15 amino acids. Germline V lookup: CDR1 SGHDT, CDR2 YYEEEE. Full variable domain (outside the CDR3, taken from reference TRBV5-6 and TRBJ2-3): DAGVTQSPTHLIKTRGQQVTLRCSPKSGHDTVSWYQQALGQGPQFIFQYYEEEERQRGNFPDRFSGHQFPNYSSELNVNALLLGDSALYLCASSFGDRPAETQYFGPGTRLTVL.

Many counts were recorded for this clonotype. The chain is built from TRBV4-3 and TRBJ2-5, with 9 bases that match TRBD1. J gave up 7 bases and V 0 bases, and 15 bases lay outside the gene matches. The length of the CDR3 is 18 residues. The V gene's germline CDR1 is LGHNA and CDR2 YSLEER. The CDR3, as DNA: TGCGCCAGCAGCCAAGATCGAGCGGTGGGGACAGGGTTGGGGACCCAGTACTTC. Encoded protein: CASSQDRAVGTGLGTQYF.

In its sample, this clonotype was seen many times. The genes are TRBV20-1 and TRBJ1-6; the D is unclear. The CDR3 is made up of 14 amino acids. Germline CDR1 and CDR2: DFQATT and SNEGSKA (reference sequence). Deletions cut 0 bases from V and 7 bases from J, with 10 bases between. The CDR3 region has the DNA TGCAGTGCTAGAGAGTTTCTCCCCAATTCACCCCTCCACTTT. It is translated as CSAREFLPNSPLHF.

The V call is TRBV9, the J call TRBJ1-6, with no clear D. V was shortened by 3 bases and J by 19 bases, with 14 bases between the two germline ends. Germline CDR1 and CDR2: SGDLS and YYNGEE. The CDR3 is 11 residues long. The CDR3 nucleotides are TGTGCCAGCAGCGCCGGACTACCCCGTCACTTT. The encoded protein is CASSAGLPRHF.

Remarks on this clonotype: The conserved closing phenylalanine or tryptophan is absent in this CDR3, likely reflecting a read error. The chain employs TRBV9 and TRBJ2-7; 10 bases are a match to TRBD1. The V segment lost 3 bases and the J segment 2 bases; nucleotides outside the gene matches: 5. This CDR3 has 15 residues. Germline V gene sequence: CDR1 SGDLS, CDR2 YYNGEE. CDR3 coding DNA: TGTGCCAGCAGCGAGGGGACAGGGGCGCCCTACGAGCAGTACTGT. It codes for CASSEGTGAPYEQYC.

About this clonotype itself: No DNA is shown, since the ends of the CDR3 on it are uncertain; the CDR3 is the one TCRdb lists. The chain employs TRBV5-6 and TRBJ2-3; TRBD1, the table's D call, was not compared with the DNA. Germline CDR1 and CDR2: SGHDT and YYEEEE. The CDR3 spans 20 amino acids, including both terminal residues. CDR3 sequence reads: CASSFYICSAMGGAGDTQYF.

J is TRBJ2-3 and V is TRBV11-3, with a possible D match to TRBD2 (5 bases). In germline, CDR1 is SGHNT, CDR2 YENEEA. Between the trimmed V and J ends, which lost 6 bases and 2 bases, there was a span of 15 bases. CDR3 length: 15 amino acids. The CDR3 region is CASSLRRADTDTQYF. In DNA, the CDR3 is TGTGCCAGCAGTTTGAGGCGGGCGGACACAGATACGCAGTATTTT.

Of note for this clonotype: The CDR3 carries no conserved terminal phenylalanine or tryptophan, so it likely arises from a read error. The DNA is left out, because the CDR3 cannot be placed on it with certainty; the CDR3 is given as TCRdb lists it. V and J are TRBV20-1 and TRBJ1-3. The germline gives CDR1 DFQATT, CDR2 SNEGSKA (reference sequence). The CDR3 length is 11 residues, termini included. The CDR3 sequence: CSARGRAGGRI.

The rearrangement uses TRBV6-1 and TRBJ1-2; no reliable D call. CDR3 length: 12 residues. Per the germline V gene, CDR1 is MNHNS and CDR2 is SASEGT. The V end was cut by 3 bases, the J end by 5 bases, with 7 bases between. CDR3 nucleotide sequence: TGTGCCAGCAGTGATATCGGATATGGCTACACCTTC. This sequence encodes CASSDIGYGYTF.

This clonotype has only a few counts. J is TRBJ2-7 and V is TRBV6-2 or TRBV6-3; weak D call: TRBD2 (5 bases). Trimming removed 7 bases from V and 7 bases from J, with 23 bases in between. There are 15 residues in the CDR3. The V gene's germline CDR1 is MNHEY and CDR2 SVGEGT. Here the CDR3 reads CASTPNRTPGKEQYF. In DNA, the CDR3 is TGTGCCAGCACCCCGAATCGGACGCCCGGGAAGGAGCAGTACTTC.

This clonotype was seen at least ten times. This chain connects TRBV12-3 or TRBV12-4 to TRBJ2-1; 8 bases agree with TRBD1. V lost 5 bases and J lost 9; bases outside the gene matches: 3. The CDR3 has 12 amino acids. The CDR3 nucleotides read TGTGCCAGCAGTGCTGACAGGGGTGAGCAGTTCTTC. It is translated as CASSADRGEQFF.

This clonotype was detected ten times or more. CDR3 loop: CASSIRGEQFF. As DNA, the CDR3 is TGTGCCAGTAGTATCCGGGGTGAGCAGTTCTTC. This chain uses TRBV19 with TRBJ2-1; the D gene is possibly TRBD2 (5 bases). V was cut by 3 bases and J by 9 bases, with 6 bases left in between. Germline assignment: CDR1 LNHDA and CDR2 SQIVND (reference sequence). This CDR3 has 11 amino acids.

The V and J genes are TRBV29-1 and TRBJ1-1; no clear D gene. Trimming removed 0 bases at V and 5 bases at J, with 13 bases between. This CDR3 region has 14 residues. Germline V CDR1 and CDR2: SQVTM, ANQGSEA. The CDR3 here is CSVEEGAGGTEAFF. The CDR3, as DNA: TGCAGCGTTGAAGAGGGAGCGGGAGGGACTGAAGCTTTCTTT.

This CDR3 is CAIRASGTQLSPLHF. For the CDR3, the DNA is TGTGCCATCAGGGCCTCCGGGACACAACTTTCACCCCTCCACTTT. This chain uses TRBV10-3 with TRBJ1-6; D is possibly TRBD1 (6 bases). This CDR3 contains 15 residues. V was shortened by 6 bases and J by 9 bases, with 18 bases between the two germline ends. Germline assignment: CDR1 ENHRY and CDR2 SYGVKD.

A single count supports this clonotype. The rearrangement uses TRBV29-1 and TRBJ2-3; the D call may be TRBD1 or TRBD2 (6 bases each). The ends were cut back, 3 bases at V and 10 bases at J, with 11 bases in the middle. In germline, CDR1 is SQVTM, CDR2 ANQGSEA. CDR3 length equals 11 residues. The CDR3: CSVDGGWSQYF. CDR3 nucleotides: TGCAGCGTTGACGGGGGCTGGTCGCAGTATTTT.